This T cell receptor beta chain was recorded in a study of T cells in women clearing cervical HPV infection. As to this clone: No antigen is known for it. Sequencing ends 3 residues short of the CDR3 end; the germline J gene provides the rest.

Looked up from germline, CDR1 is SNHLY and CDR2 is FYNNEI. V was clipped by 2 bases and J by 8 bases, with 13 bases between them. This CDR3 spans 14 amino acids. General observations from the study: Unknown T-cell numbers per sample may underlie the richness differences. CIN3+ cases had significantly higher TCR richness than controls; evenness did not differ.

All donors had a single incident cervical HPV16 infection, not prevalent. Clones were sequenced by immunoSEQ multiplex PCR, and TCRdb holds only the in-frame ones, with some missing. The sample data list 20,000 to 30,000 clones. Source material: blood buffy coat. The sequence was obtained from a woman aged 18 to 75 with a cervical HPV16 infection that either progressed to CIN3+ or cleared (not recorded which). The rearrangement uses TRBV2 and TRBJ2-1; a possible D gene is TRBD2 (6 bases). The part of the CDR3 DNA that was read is TGTGCCAGCAGTGAATTTGGGTCGGGGGATGAG. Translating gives CASSEFGSGDE. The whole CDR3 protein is CASSEFGSGDEQFF.